The clone carrying this TCR beta chain was picked up one time. This sample is part of a study of blood T cell repertoires in COVID-19. The CDR3 totals 15 residues. The ends lost 3 bases at V and 3 bases at J; junction bases unmatched: 8. Germline V lookup: CDR1 LGHNA, CDR2 YSLEER. Sequencing was performed with immunoSEQ multiplex PCR; in TCRdb, only in-frame clones are kept and a portion is missing. The sample records more than 140,000 clones, approximately 86% being singletons. This clonotype was sampled from a woman aged 55 to 70 with acute or convalescent COVID-19. Sequenced: peripheral blood. This chain joins TRBV4-3 and TRBJ2-7; 7 bases line up with TRBD1. The DNA of the CDR3 is TGCGCCAGCAGCCAGAGGGTAACAGGGGTCTACGAGCAGTACTTC. It codes for CASSQRVTGVYEQYF.